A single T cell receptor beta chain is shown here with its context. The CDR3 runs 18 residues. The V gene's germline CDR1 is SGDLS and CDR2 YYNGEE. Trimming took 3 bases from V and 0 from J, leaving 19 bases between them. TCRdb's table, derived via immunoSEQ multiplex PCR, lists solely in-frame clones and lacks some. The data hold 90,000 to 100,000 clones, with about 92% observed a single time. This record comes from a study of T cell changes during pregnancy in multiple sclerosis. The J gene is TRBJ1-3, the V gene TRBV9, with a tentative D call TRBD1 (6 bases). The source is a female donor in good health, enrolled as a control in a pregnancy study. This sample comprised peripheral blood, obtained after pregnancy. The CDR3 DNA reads TGTGCCAGCAGCGCTACTTACAGGGTAGATTACTCTGGAAACACCATATATTTT. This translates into CASSATYRVDYSGNTIYF. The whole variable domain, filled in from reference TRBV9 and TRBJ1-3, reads DSGVTQTPKHLITATGQRVTLRCSPRSGDLSVYWYQQSLDQGLQFLIQYYNGEERAKGNILERFSAQQFPDLHSELNLSSLELGDSALYFCASSATYRVDYSGNTIYFGEGSWLTVV.